The 2 T cell receptor beta chains below were found in one sample sequenced in a study of Graves' ophthalmopathy and Graves' hyperthyroidism. Investigators amplified TCR beta CDR3 regions from RNA transcripts. HTBI primers primed a first-round RT-PCR, and a second-round multiplex PCR followed. MiXCR, applied by TCRdb to the multiplex PCR reads, yields one record per CDR3 protein. Among about 370,000 distinct CDR3 sequences listed, about a sixth were seen once. The sample was peripheral blood. The receptors stem from an adult woman with stable Graves' hyperthyroidism.

In this sample, this clonotype turned up many times. The genes are TRBV29-1 and TRBJ2-7, with 11 bases that match TRBD1. This CDR3 is built from 15 residues. Germline V CDR1 and CDR2: SQVTM, ANQGSEA. V gave up 1 base and J gave up 5 bases; unmatched junction bases: 7. CDR3 in amino acids: CSVEVLGQGADEQYF. CDR3 nucleotide sequence: TGCAGCGTTGAAGTCCTCGGACAGGGGGCTGACGAGCAGTACTTC.

This clonotype was seen a few times. The chain carries TRBV11-1 and TRBJ2-7, with 8 bases fitting TRBD1. CDR1 is SGHAT, CDR2 FQDESV, per germline (reference sequence). The CDR3 spans 18 residues. V shed 5 bases and J 1 base; nucleotides not matched to a gene: 16. DNA for the CDR3: TGTGCCAGCAGCCATTCAGGGGGCGCGGACTCTATTTCCTACGAGCAGTACTTC. Translating gives CASSHSGGADSISYEQYF.